A selection of T cell receptor beta chains follows, all from one sample in a study of shared clonotypes between healthy human individuals. Using immunoSEQ multiplex PCR, the repertoire was profiled, and TCRdb retains in-frame clones only, with some absent. The table has roughly 2 million clones, approximately 94% seen once. Sequencing was performed on naive CD4+ T cells sorted from blood. These TCRs come from a young man in good health. Each CDR3 is given with its conserved first and last residue. The order of the fields is D gene, J gene, V gene, clone size, CDR3 protein, CDR3 DNA. A D gene is named only where the DNA matches it firmly. The size of a clone is reported for some rows only, either as once, few or many, or as a class for expanded clones.

D: -
J: TRBJ2-7
V: TRBV28
size: once
CDR3: CASRQRMTAYEQYF
DNA: TGTGCCAGCAGACAACGCATGACAGCCTACGAGCAGTACTTC

D: -
J: TRBJ2-5
V: TRBV6-5
size: -
CDR3: CASSYLASRETQYF
DNA: TGTGCCAGCAGTTACCTGGCTAGCAGGGAGACCCAGTACTTC

D: TRBD1
J: TRBJ1-1
V: TRBV6-6
size: -
CDR3: CASSYVGDSKAFF
DNA: TGTGCCAGCAGTTACGTCGGGGACAGCAAAGCTTTCTTT

D: TRBD1
J: TRBJ1-4
V: TRBV15
size: -
CDR3: CATSPRTGTNEKLFF
DNA: TGTGCCACCAGCCCTCGGACAGGGACTAATGAAAAACTGTTTTTT

D: TRBD1
J: TRBJ1-1
V: TRBV2
size: few
CDR3: CASTEGAMDAFF
DNA: TGTGCCAGCACCGAGGGGGCGATGGATGCTTTCTTT

D: TRBD2
J: TRBJ2-5
V: TRBV28
size: once
CDR3: CASSSAGGWQETQYF
DNA: TGTGCCAGCAGTTCAGCGGGGGGCTGGCAAGAGACCCAGTACTTC

D: -
J: TRBJ2-5
V: TRBV9
size: once
CDR3: CASSVVAEFQETQYF
DNA: TGTGCCAGCAGCGTAGTCGCGGAATTCCAAGAGACCCAGTACTTC

D: TRBD1
J: TRBJ2-7
V: TRBV5-6
size: -
CDR3: CASSKWTGAIYEQYF
DNA: TGTGCCAGCAGCAAGTGGACAGGGGCAATCTACGAGCAGTACTTC

D: -
J: TRBJ1-1
V: TRBV4-2
size: -
CDR3: CASSQAQLTENTEAFF
DNA: TGTGCCAGCAGCCAAGCCCAGTTGACAGAGAACACTGAAGCTTTCTTT

D: -
J: TRBJ1-2
V: TRBV10-3
size: -
CDR3: CAIRKGPYNYGYTF
DNA: TGTGCCATCCGTAAGGGTCCATATAACTATGGCTACACCTTC

D: -
J: TRBJ2-7
V: TRBV28
size: -
CDR3: CASSLSGGPYEQYF
DNA: TGTGCCAGCAGTCTATCCGGGGGTCCCTACGAGCAGTACTTC

D: -
J: TRBJ1-5
V: TRBV10-2
size: -
CDR3: CATSPKYNQPQHF
DNA: TGCGCCACCTCACCAAAATACAATCAGCCCCAGCATTTT

D: -
J: TRBJ2-2
V: TRBV10-3
size: -
CDR3: CAISEGVAGELFF
DNA: TGTGCCATCAGTGAAGGTGTGGCCGGGGAGCTGTTTTTT

D: -
J: TRBJ2-7
V: TRBV19
size: -
CDR3: CASGRAYEQYF
DNA: TGTGCCAGTGGGAGAGCCTACGAGCAGTACTTC

D: TRBD2
J: TRBJ2-5
V: TRBV29-1
size: -
CDR3: CSVEETSGPRETQYF
DNA: TGCAGCGTTGAGGAGACTAGCGGTCCTAGGGAGACCCAGTACTTC

D: -
J: TRBJ2-5
V: TRBV7-9
size: -
CDR3: CASSMGTSGGETQYF
DNA: TGTGCCAGCAGCATGGGGACCTCTGGGGGCGAGACCCAGTACTTC

D: -
J: TRBJ1-2
V: TRBV6-5
size: -
CDR3: CASSYNRGANYGYTF
DNA: TGTGCCAGCAGTTACAACCGGGGAGCTAACTATGGCTACACCTTC

D: TRBD2
J: TRBJ2-7
V: TRBV5-4
size: -
CDR3: CASSWEGSWGNEQYF
DNA: TGTGCCAGCAGTTGGGAGGGAAGCTGGGGTAACGAGCAGTACTTC

D: -
J: TRBJ1-2
V: TRBV5-1
size: -
CDR3: CASSANYGYTF
DNA: TGCGCCAGCAGCGCTAACTATGGCTACACCTTC

D: TRBD1
J: TRBJ1-5
V: TRBV7-9
size: once
CDR3: CASSRAGTGGNQPQHF
DNA: TGTGCCAGCAGCAGAGCCGGGACAGGGGGCAATCAGCCCCAGCATTTT

D: -
J: TRBJ1-5
V: TRBV2
size: -
CDR3: CASSDAGFVGPQHF
DNA: TGTGCCAGCAGTGATGCGGGATTCGTGGGGCCCCAGCATTTT

D: -
J: TRBJ1-4
V: TRBV6-1
size: -
CDR3: CASSGRGGATNEKLFF
DNA: TGTGCCAGCAGTGGGCGGGGTGGCGCAACTAATGAAAAACTGTTTTTT

D: -
J: TRBJ1-6
V: TRBV7-2
size: -
CDR3: CASSLVGQGLSPLHF
DNA: TGTGCCAGCAGCTTAGTCGGCCAGGGTCTTTCACCCCTCCACTTT

D: -
J: TRBJ1-4
V: TRBV28
size: -
CDR3: CASSLSAPGREEKLFF
DNA: TGTGCCAGCAGTTTATCCGCCCCGGGACGCGAAGAAAAACTGTTTTTT

D: -
J: TRBJ1-1
V: TRBV6-1
size: -
CDR3: CASNIRDTLSLEAFF
DNA: TGTGCCAGCAACATACGGGACACATTATCACTTGAAGCTTTCTTT

D: -
J: TRBJ2-7
V: TRBV5-5
size: -
CDR3: CASSTTGTSYEQYF
DNA: TGTGCCAGCAGCACTACAGGGACCTCCTACGAGCAGTACTTC

D: -
J: TRBJ2-7
V: TRBV5-6
size: -
CDR3: CASSLFRSRHYVYEQYF
DNA: TGTGCCAGCAGCTTGTTTAGAAGTCGGCATTATGTCTACGAGCAGTACTTC

D: TRBD2
J: TRBJ2-3
V: TRBV5-1
size: few
CDR3: CASSLALAGTDTQYF
DNA: TGCGCCAGCAGCTTGGCCCTAGCGGGCACAGATACGCAGTATTTT